These T cell receptor beta chains were read from a single sample in a study of CD8 T cells in ankylosing spondylitis. TCRdb re-called the 5' RACE reads through MiXCR, storing one row per CDR3 protein. Here the sample spans about 450,000 distinct CDR3 sequences, 25% to 30% being singletons. Sequencing was performed on blood, either unsorted or a sorted T cell fraction (not recorded which). These receptors were collected from a male donor with ankylosing spondylitis. The CDR3 runs from the conserved cysteine through the conserved F or W. The order of the fields is CDR3 DNA, CDR3 protein, D gene, J gene, clone size, V gene. The D gene is left open where the match is weak. Clone size is shown for a subset of rows, as once, few, many or a class of expanded clone.

DNA: TGTGCCAGCAGCGGACTAGCGGGAGCCCAAGAGCAGTTCTTC; CDR3: CASSGLAGAQEQFF; D: TRBD2; J: TRBJ2-1; size: few; V: TRBV11-2
DNA: TGTGCCAGCAGTAACCTAGCGGTCTCCTACAATGAGCAGTTCTTC; CDR3: CASSNLAVSYNEQFF; D: TRBD2; J: TRBJ2-1; size: few; V: TRBV12-3/TRBV12-4
DNA: TGTGCCAGCAGCTTAGAGACAGGGAATTCTTTCTTC; CDR3: CASSLETGNSFF; D: TRBD1; J: TRBJ2-1; size: -; V: TRBV7-9
DNA: TGTGCCAGCAGCCAGTTACACAAAGCTTTCTTT; CDR3: CASSQLHKAFF; D: -; J: TRBJ1-1; size: few; V: TRBV3-1
DNA: TGTGCCAGCAGTTACTACAGTGGGGAAAAACTGTTTTTT; CDR3: CASSYYSGEKLFF; D: -; J: TRBJ1-4; size: -; V: TRBV6-6
DNA: TGCGCCAGCAGCTTGGATGTCAGATCGAACACCGGGGAGCTGTTTTTT; CDR3: CASSLDVRSNTGELFF; D: -; J: TRBJ2-2; size: few; V: TRBV5-1
DNA: TGTGCCACCAGCAGGGGGACTAGCGGGGGCTACAATGAGCAGTTCTTC; CDR3: CATSRGTSGGYNEQFF; D: TRBD2; J: TRBJ2-1; size: -; V: TRBV15
DNA: TGTGCCAGCACTGGCGTTTCCTACAATGAGCAGTTCTTC; CDR3: CASTGVSYNEQFF; D: -; J: TRBJ2-1; size: -; V: TRBV11-3
DNA: TGTGCCAGCAACCAGCGGGAGTCGAACACAGATACGCAGTATTTT; CDR3: CASNQRESNTDTQYF; D: TRBD2; J: TRBJ2-3; size: -; V: TRBV5-4
DNA: TGTGCCAGCACCTTAGCGGGAGTCCTTAATGAGCAGTTCTTC; CDR3: CASTLAGVLNEQFF; D: TRBD2; J: TRBJ2-1; size: -; V: TRBV6-1
DNA: TGTGCCAGCAGTTTAGGTGACGGGGAGCTGTTTTTT; CDR3: CASSLGDGELFF; D: -; J: TRBJ2-2; size: few; V: TRBV28
DNA: TGCAGTGCTAGAGATCTAAGAGGCCCAGATACGCAGTATTTT; CDR3: CSARDLRGPDTQYF; D: -; J: TRBJ2-3; size: few; V: TRBV20-1
DNA: TGCGCCAGCAGCTCCGGACTAGCGGGAGTAGAGACCCAGTACTTC; CDR3: CASSSGLAGVETQYF; D: TRBD2; J: TRBJ2-5; size: -; V: TRBV12-3/TRBV12-4
DNA: TGCAGTGCTAGAGGCCTCCGGGGACAGGGTTACAATCAGCCCCAGCATTTT; CDR3: CSARGLRGQGYNQPQHF; D: TRBD1; J: TRBJ1-5; size: -; V: TRBV20-1
DNA: TGCAGTGCTAGGGCCTCCGTTGGCTCGGGCACAGATACGCAGTATTTT; CDR3: CSARASVGSGTDTQYF; D: -; J: TRBJ2-3; size: -; V: TRBV20-1
DNA: TGTGCCACCAGTGATATTAGAGGGGCTGCAGATACGCAGTATTTT; CDR3: CATSDIRGAADTQYF; D: -; J: TRBJ2-3; size: many; V: TRBV24-1
DNA: TGTGCCAGCAGCTCCTACACCAGCTCCTACGAGCAGTACTTC; CDR3: CASSSYTSSYEQYF; D: -; J: TRBJ2-7; size: -; V: TRBV7-9
DNA: TGTGCCAGCAGCTCCCTAATGACTAGTCAGTACGAGCAGTACTTC; CDR3: CASSSLMTSQYEQYF; D: -; J: TRBJ2-7; size: many; V: TRBV11-2
DNA: TGCGCCAGCCTAGACCATGGCGGGAGGGCCCTAGCTGAGCAGTTCTTC; CDR3: CASLDHGGRALAEQFF; D: TRBD2; J: TRBJ2-1; size: -; V: TRBV10-2
DNA: TGTGCCAGCAGTTACGGGGGTTGGAGGGGCGCTTTCTTT; CDR3: CASSYGGWRGAFF; D: -; J: TRBJ1-1; size: -; V: TRBV6-6
DNA: TGTGCCAGCAGTGATGCGGGACTAGCGGGAGGTCCGAACACCGGGGAGCTGTTTTTT; CDR3: CASSDAGLAGGPNTGELFF; D: TRBD2; J: TRBJ2-2; size: -; V: TRBV6-1
DNA: TGCAGTGCTAGAACAAGCAGGGGAGTGGGCAGCGAGCAGTTCTTC; CDR3: CSARTSRGVGSEQFF; D: -; J: TRBJ2-1; size: once; V: TRBV20-1
DNA: TGTGGCCGGCAGCGGGCCTCCTACGAGCAGTACTTC; CDR3: CGRQRASYEQYF; D: -; J: TRBJ2-7; size: -; V: TRBV24-1
DNA: TGTGCCAGCAGTTTAAGCGGAAGGGGTGGCACCGGGGAGCTGTTTTTT; CDR3: CASSLSGRGGTGELFF; D: -; J: TRBJ2-2; size: many; V: TRBV28
DNA: TGTGCCAGCAGCCAAGATCTAGCGACGGAATACTACAATGAGCAGTTCTTC; CDR3: CASSQDLATEYYNEQFF; D: -; J: TRBJ2-1; size: few; V: TRBV3-1
DNA: TGCAGTGCCAGGACTAGCGGGGCCGACGCAGATACGCAGTATTTT; CDR3: CSARTSGADADTQYF; D: TRBD2; J: TRBJ2-3; size: -; V: TRBV20-1
DNA: TGCAGTGCTGGACATGCTAACACCGGGGAGCTGTTTTTT; CDR3: CSAGHANTGELFF; D: -; J: TRBJ2-2; size: -; V: TRBV20-1
DNA: TGCAGTGCTAGGCAGTGGCAGGGACGGGATACGCAGTATTTT; CDR3: CSARQWQGRDTQYF; D: -; J: TRBJ2-3; size: -; V: TRBV20-1
DNA: TGTGCCTGCGGGGCGGGACACACAGATACGCAGTATTTT; CDR3: CACGAGHTDTQYF; D: -; J: TRBJ2-3; size: once; V: TRBV6-6
DNA: TGCGCCAGCAGCTTGGAGGCGACTAGCGGGAGCGGTAGAGAGACCCAGTACTTC; CDR3: CASSLEATSGSGRETQYF; D: TRBD2; J: TRBJ2-5; size: few; V: TRBV5-1
DNA: TGCAGTGCTAGACGGCAGGGCAGGGAGACCCAGTACTTC; CDR3: CSARRQGRETQYF; D: -; J: TRBJ2-5; size: few; V: TRBV20-1
DNA: TGTGCCAGTAGTATAGGGGGCAGTAACTCCCCTGAAGCTTTCTTT; CDR3: CASSIGGSNSPEAFF; D: -; J: TRBJ1-1; size: -; V: TRBV19
DNA: TGTGCCAGCAGCTCCCTAGCGGCGACGCAGTTCTTC; CDR3: CASSSLAATQFF; D: TRBD2; J: TRBJ2-1; size: few; V: TRBV5-6
DNA: TGTGCCAGCAGCCATTTTAGACAGGGTAGCAATCAGCCCCAGCATTTT; CDR3: CASSHFRQGSNQPQHF; D: TRBD1; J: TRBJ1-5; size: -; V: TRBV4-2
DNA: TGCGCCAGCAGCCCCGGACTAGATTCCTACAATGAGCAGTTCTTC; CDR3: CASSPGLDSYNEQFF; D: TRBD2; J: TRBJ2-1; size: few; V: TRBV5-1
DNA: TGCAGTGCTAGCGCTTCTAGCGGGAGAAATACGCAGTATTTT; CDR3: CSASASSGRNTQYF; D: TRBD2; J: TRBJ2-3; size: few; V: TRBV20-1
DNA: TGCGCCAGCAGTGGTTCGGGACAGACCTACGAGCAGTACTTC; CDR3: CASSGSGQTYEQYF; D: TRBD1; J: TRBJ2-7; size: -; V: TRBV10-1
DNA: TGCGCCAGCAGCTGGACAGGGGGCGCCGAGCAGTACTTC; CDR3: CASSWTGGAEQYF; D: TRBD1; J: TRBJ2-7; size: -; V: TRBV5-1
DNA: TGTGCCAGCAGCTTAGAACCGTTTAACTATGGCTACACCTTC; CDR3: CASSLEPFNYGYTF; D: -; J: TRBJ1-2; size: few; V: TRBV7-9
DNA: TGCAGTGCTAGAGAGGGGCAGAGGGGCAATCAGCCCCAGCATTTT; CDR3: CSAREGQRGNQPQHF; D: -; J: TRBJ1-5; size: few; V: TRBV20-1
DNA: TGTGCCTGGACGGCCCGGAGAACGAACACCGGGGAGCTGTTTTTT; CDR3: CAWTARRTNTGELFF; D: -; J: TRBJ2-2; size: -; V: TRBV30
DNA: TGCAGCGTTGAAGGTGGAGGGACCGGCTACACCTTC; CDR3: CSVEGGGTGYTF; D: -; J: TRBJ1-2; size: few; V: TRBV29-1
DNA: TGTGCCAGCAGCCAAGGGGGCGGGAGGAGGATGGAAAACATTCAGTACTTC; CDR3: CASSQGGGRRMENIQYF; D: TRBD2; J: TRBJ2-4; size: -; V: TRBV3-1
DNA: TGCAGTGCTAGAGACCCAATTCACATTTCGGGTACCATATATTTT; CDR3: CSARDPIHISGTIYF; D: -; J: TRBJ1-3; size: -; V: TRBV20-1
DNA: TGTGCCAGCAGCTTGAGGGGACTATACACAGATACGCAGTATTTT; CDR3: CASSLRGLYTDTQYF; D: TRBD2; J: TRBJ2-3; size: -; V: TRBV5-5
DNA: TGTGCCACCCGACTAGCGGGAGGGTTGGGTTCCTACAATGAGCAGTTCTTC; CDR3: CATRLAGGLGSYNEQFF; D: TRBD2; J: TRBJ2-1; size: -; V: TRBV7-8